This TCR beta chain was sequenced in a study of blood T cell repertoires in COVID-19. Data came from immunoSEQ multiplex PCR; TCRdb stores just in-frame clones and leaves some out. Among about 400,000 clones, 80% to 90% were seen once, and the ten largest hold around 1.3%. The specimen sequenced was peripheral blood. The sequence derives from a middle-aged man with acute or convalescent COVID-19.

CDR3 sequence: CASSSPRGIFDYTF. Written as DNA, the CDR3 is TGTGCCAGCAGCTCCCCAAGGGGCATTTTCGACTACACCTTC. The chain carries TRBV11-2 and TRBJ1-2, with D tentatively TRBD1 (5 bases). V lost 4 bases to trimming and J lost 10 bases, with 19 bases between them. Germline V gene sequence: CDR1 SGHAT, CDR2 FQNNGV. This CDR3 is 14 amino acids long.